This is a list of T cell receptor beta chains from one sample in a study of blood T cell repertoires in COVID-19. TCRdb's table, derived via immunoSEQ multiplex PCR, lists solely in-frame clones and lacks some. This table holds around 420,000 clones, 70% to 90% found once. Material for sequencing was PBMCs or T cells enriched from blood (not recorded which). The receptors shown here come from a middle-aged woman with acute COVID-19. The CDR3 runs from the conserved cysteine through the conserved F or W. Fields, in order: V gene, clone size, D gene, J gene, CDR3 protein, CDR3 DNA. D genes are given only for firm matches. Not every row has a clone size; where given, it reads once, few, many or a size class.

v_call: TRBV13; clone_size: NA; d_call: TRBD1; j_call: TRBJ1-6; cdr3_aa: CASSLDRGVASPLHF; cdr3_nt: TGTGCCAGCAGCTTAGACAGGGGAGTCGCTTCACCCCTCCACTTT
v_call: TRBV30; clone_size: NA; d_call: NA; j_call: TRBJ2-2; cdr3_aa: CAWSVRRDTGELFF; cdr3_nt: TGTGCCTGGAGTGTACGTCGGGACACCGGGGAGCTGTTTTTT
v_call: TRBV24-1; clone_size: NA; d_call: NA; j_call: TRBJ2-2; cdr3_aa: CATSDPRGSNTGELFF; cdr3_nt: TGTGCCACCAGTGATCCGCGGGGTTCGAACACCGGGGAGCTGTTTTTT
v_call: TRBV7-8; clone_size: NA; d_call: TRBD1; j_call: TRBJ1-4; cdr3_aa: CASSLATGGNEKLFF; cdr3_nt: TGTGCCAGCAGCTTAGCCACAGGGGGTAATGAAAAACTGTTTTTT
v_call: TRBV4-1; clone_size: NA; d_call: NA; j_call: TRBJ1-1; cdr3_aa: CASSQVNTHTEAFF; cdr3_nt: TGCGCCAGCAGCCAAGTGAACACCCACACTGAAGCTTTCTTT
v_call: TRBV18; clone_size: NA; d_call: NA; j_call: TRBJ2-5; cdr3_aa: CASSQPPRGQETQYF; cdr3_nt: TGTGCCAGCTCACAACCCCCCAGGGGCCAAGAGACCCAGTACTTC
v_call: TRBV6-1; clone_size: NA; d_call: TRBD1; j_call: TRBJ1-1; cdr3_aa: CASSAFPFFIGTDMNTEAFF; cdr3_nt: TGTGCCAGCAGTGCTTTCCCTTTCTTCATTGGGACAGACATGAACACTGAAGCTTTCTTT
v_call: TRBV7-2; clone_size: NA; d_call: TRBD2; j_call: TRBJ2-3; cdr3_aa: CASSLEAGGRADTQYF; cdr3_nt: TGTGCCAGCAGCTTAGAGGCGGGGGGGCGTGCAGATACGCAGTATTTT
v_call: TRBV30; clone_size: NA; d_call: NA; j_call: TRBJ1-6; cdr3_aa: CAWSRQVNSPLHF; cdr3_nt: TGTGCCTGGAGTAGACAGGTTAATTCACCCCTCCACTTT
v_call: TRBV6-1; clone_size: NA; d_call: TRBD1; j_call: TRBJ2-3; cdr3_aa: CASSDRGYTDTQYF; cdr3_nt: TGTGCCAGCAGTGACAGGGGGTACACAGATACGCAGTATTTT
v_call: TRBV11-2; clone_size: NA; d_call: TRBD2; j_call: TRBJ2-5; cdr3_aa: CASSFRGGPGETQYF; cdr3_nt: TGTGCCAGCAGCTTTCGGGGGGGCCCGGGGGAGACCCAGTACTTC
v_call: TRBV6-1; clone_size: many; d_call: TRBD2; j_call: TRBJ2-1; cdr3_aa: CASSEEGGTSGEQFF; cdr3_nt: TGTGCCAGCAGTGAAGAAGGAGGGACTAGTGGTGAGCAGTTCTTC
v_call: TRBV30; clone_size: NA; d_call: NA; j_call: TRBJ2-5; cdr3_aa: CAWSLRRETQYF; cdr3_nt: TGTGCCTGGAGTCTACGGCGGGAGACCCAGTACTTC
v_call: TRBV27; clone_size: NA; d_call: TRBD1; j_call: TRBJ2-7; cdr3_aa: CASSYRDRGGLSYEQYF; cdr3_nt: TGTGCCAGCAGTTACCGGGACAGGGGGGGACTTTCCTACGAGCAGTACTTC
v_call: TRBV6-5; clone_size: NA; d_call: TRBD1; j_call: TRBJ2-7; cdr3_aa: CASSYSSGQGNYEQYF; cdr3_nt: TGTGCCAGCAGTTACTCGTCCGGACAGGGTAACTACGAGCAGTACTTC
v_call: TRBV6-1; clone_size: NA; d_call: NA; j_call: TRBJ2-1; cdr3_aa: CASGGSFTITGNEQFF; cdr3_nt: TGTGCCAGCGGTGGTTCCTTCACAATCACCGGGAATGAGCAGTTCTTC
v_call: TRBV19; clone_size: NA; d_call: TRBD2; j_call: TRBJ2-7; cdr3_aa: CASSTQSSGENYEQYF; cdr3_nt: TGTGCCAGTAGTACTCAATCTAGCGGGGAGAACTACGAGCAGTACTTC
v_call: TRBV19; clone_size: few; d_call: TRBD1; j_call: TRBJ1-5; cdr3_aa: CASKTGQGSNQPQHF; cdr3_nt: TGTGCCAGTAAGACGGGACAGGGCAGCAATCAGCCCCAGCATTTT
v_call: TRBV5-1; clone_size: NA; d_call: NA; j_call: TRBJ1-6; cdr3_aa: CASSLELSGGSPLHF; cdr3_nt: TGCGCCAGCAGCTTGGAATTATCCGGGGGATCACCCCTCCACTTT
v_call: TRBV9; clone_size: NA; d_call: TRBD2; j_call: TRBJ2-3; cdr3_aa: CASSTGLAGATDTQYF; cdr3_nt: TGTGCCAGCAGCACCGGACTAGCGGGGGCCACAGATACGCAGTATTTT
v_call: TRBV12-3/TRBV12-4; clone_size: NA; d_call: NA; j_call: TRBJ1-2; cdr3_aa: CASSPIPGVGYTF; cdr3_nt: TGTGCCAGCAGTCCCATCCCAGGGGTTGGCTACACCTTC
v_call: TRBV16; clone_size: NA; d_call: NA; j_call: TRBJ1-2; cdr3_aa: CASSPLGDFYGYTF; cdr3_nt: TGTGCCAGCAGCCCACTTGGGGACTTTTATGGCTACACCTTC
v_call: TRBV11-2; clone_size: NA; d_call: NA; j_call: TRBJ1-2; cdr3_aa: CASSLDRGAVGYGYTF; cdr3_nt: TGTGCCAGCAGCTTAGATCGGGGGGCCGTGGGGTATGGCTACACCTTC
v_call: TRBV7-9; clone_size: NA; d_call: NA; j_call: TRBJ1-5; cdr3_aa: CASSLLGGQPQHF; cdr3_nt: TGTGCCAGCAGCTTACTAGGGGGACAGCCCCAGCATTTT
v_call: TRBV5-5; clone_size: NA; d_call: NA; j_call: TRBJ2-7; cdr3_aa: CASSPEEDIHEQYF; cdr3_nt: TGTGCCAGCAGCCCGGAGGAAGACATCCACGAGCAGTACTTC
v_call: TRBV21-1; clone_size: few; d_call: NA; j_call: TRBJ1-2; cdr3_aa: CASSNLRDREWYGYTF; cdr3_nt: TGTGCCAGCAGCAATCTGAGGGACAGGGAGTGGTATGGCTACACCTTC
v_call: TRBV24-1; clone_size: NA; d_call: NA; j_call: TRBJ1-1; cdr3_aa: CATSEPGVAEAFF; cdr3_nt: TGTGCCACCAGTGAACCAGGGGTAGCTGAAGCTTTCTTT
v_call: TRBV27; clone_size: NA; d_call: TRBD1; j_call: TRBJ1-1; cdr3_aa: CASSLWGTGETEAFF; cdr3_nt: TGTGCCAGCAGTTTATGGGGTACAGGGGAAACTGAAGCTTTCTTT
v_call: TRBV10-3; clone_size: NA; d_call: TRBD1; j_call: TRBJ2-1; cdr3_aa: CAISEGQGSGNEQFF; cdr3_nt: TGTGCCATCAGTGAGGGACAGGGGTCGGGCAATGAGCAGTTCTTC
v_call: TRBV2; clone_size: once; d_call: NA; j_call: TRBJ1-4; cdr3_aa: CASTVAVNEKLFF; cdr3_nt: TGTGCCAGCACTGTGGCAGTTAATGAAAAACTGTTTTTT
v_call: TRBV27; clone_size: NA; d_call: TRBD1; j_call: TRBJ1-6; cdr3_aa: CASSLGQGYRSPLHF; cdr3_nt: TGTGCCAGCAGTTTAGGACAGGGGTATAGATCACCCCTCCACTTT
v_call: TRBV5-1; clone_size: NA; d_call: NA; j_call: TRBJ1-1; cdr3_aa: CASSLAGRANTEAFF; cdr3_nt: TGCGCCAGCAGCTTGGCAGGCAGGGCTAACACTGAAGCTTTCTTT
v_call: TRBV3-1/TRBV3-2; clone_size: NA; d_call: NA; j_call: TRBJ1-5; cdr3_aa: CASSQGGQYQPQHF; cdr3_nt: TGTGCCAGCAGCCAAGGAGGACAGTATCAGCCCCAGCATTTT
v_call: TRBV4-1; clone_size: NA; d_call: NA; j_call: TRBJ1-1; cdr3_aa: CASSSREGNTEAFF; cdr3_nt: TGCGCCAGCAGCTCGAGAGAGGGGAACACTGAAGCTTTCTTT
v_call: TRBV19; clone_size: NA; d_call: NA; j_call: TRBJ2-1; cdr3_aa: CASSDEPGVTEQFF; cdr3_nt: TGTGCCAGTAGTGACGAACCGGGAGTCACTGAGCAGTTCTTC
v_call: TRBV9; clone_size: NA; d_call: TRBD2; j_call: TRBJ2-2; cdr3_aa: CASSVLAGVFNTGELFF; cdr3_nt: TGTGCCAGCAGCGTACTAGCGGGGGTTTTCAACACCGGGGAGCTGTTTTTT
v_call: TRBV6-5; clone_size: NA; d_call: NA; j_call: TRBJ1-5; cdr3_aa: CASRRRNQPQHF; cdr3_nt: TGTGCCAGCCGTAGGAGGAATCAGCCCCAGCATTTT
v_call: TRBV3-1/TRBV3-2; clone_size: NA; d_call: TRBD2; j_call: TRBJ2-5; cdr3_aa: CASSQILAGEETQYF; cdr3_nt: TGTGCCAGCAGCCAAATCCTCGCGGGGGAAGAGACCCAGTACTTC
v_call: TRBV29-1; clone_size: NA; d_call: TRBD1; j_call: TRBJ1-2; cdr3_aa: CSVQTSGTGGYGYTF; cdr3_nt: TGCAGCGTTCAAACTTCCGGGACAGGGGGCTATGGCTACACCTTC
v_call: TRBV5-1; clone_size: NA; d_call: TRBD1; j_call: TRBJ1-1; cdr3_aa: CASSFNDRVEAFF; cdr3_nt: TGCGCCAGCAGCTTTAACGACAGGGTAGAAGCTTTCTTT
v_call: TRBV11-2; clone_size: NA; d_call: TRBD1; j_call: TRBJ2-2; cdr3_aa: CASSRQGARNTGELFF; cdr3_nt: TGTGCCAGCAGCCGACAGGGGGCTCGGAACACCGGGGAGCTGTTTTTT
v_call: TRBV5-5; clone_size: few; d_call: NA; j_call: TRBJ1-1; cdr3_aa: CASFDGVNTEAFF; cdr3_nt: TGTGCCAGCTTCGACGGGGTTAACACTGAAGCTTTCTTT
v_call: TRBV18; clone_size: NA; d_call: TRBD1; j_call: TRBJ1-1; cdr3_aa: CASSLQGAEAFF; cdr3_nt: TGTGCCAGCTCACTACAGGGGGCTGAAGCTTTCTTT
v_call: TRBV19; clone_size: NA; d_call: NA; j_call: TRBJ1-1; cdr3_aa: CASQGRTEAFF; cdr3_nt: TGTGCCAGTCAGGGTCGGACTGAAGCTTTCTTT
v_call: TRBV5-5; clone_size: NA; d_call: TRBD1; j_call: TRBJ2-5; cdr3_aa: CASSGTGWETQYF; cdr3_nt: TGTGCCAGCAGCGGGACAGGGTGGGAGACCCAGTACTTC
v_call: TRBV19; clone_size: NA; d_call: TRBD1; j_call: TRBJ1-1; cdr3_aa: CASSIDLRDRGSFF; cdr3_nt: TGTGCCAGTAGTATAGATCTAAGGGACAGGGGGTCTTTCTTT
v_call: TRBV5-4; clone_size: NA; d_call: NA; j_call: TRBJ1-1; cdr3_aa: CASSLVGGQAEAFF; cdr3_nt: TGTGCCAGCAGCTTGGTGGGGGGGCAGGCTGAAGCTTTCTTT
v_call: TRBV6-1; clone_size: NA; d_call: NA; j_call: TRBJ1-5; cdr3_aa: CASSEPGGANQPQHF; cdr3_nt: TGTGCCAGCAGTGAACCGGGAGGGGCAAATCAGCCCCAGCATTTT
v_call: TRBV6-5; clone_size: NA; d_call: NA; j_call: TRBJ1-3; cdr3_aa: CASRLDRSGNTIYF; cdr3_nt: TGTGCCAGCAGACTGGACAGATCTGGAAACACCATATATTTT